This T cell receptor (beta chain) was sequenced in a study of blood T cell repertoires in COVID-19. Produced via immunoSEQ multiplex PCR; TCRdb's table is partial and in-frame only. The data hold over 140,000 clones, with about 79% observed a single time. The germline CDR1 and CDR2 sequences are SGHAT and FQDESV (reference sequence). After removal of 5 bases from V and 4 bases from J, the junction contained 6 bases not matched to a gene. The CDR3 consists of 15 residues. This receptor was obtained from a woman in her 50s who had recovered from COVID-19. Specimen: PBMCs or T cells enriched from blood (not recorded which). The V call is TRBV11-1, the J call TRBJ1-3, with 9 positions matching TRBD1. The CDR3 here is CASSRTGDGGNTIYF. The CDR3 nucleotides read TGTGCCAGCAGCAGGACAGGGGATGGCGGAAACACCATATATTTT. The entire variable domain, with the rest obtained from reference TRBV11-1 and TRBJ1-3, is as follows: EAEVAQSPRYKITEKSQAVAFWCDPISGHATLYWYRQILGQGPELLVQFQDESVVDDSQLPKDRFSAERLKGVDSTLKIQPAELGDSAMYLCASSRTGDGGNTIYFGEGSWLTVV.